The sequence of this TCR beta chain was determined in a study of PD-1 blockade in classical Hodgkin lymphoma. To note about this clone: As yet, its antigen is unknown.

Clones were sequenced by immunoSEQ multiplex PCR, and TCRdb holds only the in-frame ones, with some missing. The repertoire consists of about 23,000 clones, with 71% occurring once and the leading ten covering about 18%. Every patient had relapsed following autologous stem cell transplantation, and cohorts differed in brentuximab vedotin exposure. The CDR3 is 16 amino acids. The J segment lost 4 bases and the V segment lost 0 bases, leaving 2 bases of the junction unmatched. Germline lookup yields CDR1 SGHRS and CDR2 YFSETQ. Broader study findings: Complete responders entered with baseline diversity on par with newly diagnosed patients, the results showed.

The sequence was collected from a human donor with classical Hodgkin lymphoma. The source was peripheral blood mononuclear cells (PBMCs), collected at baseline. This sequence joins TRBV5-1 and TRBJ2-1, with TRBD2 matching 12 bases. CDR3 protein: CASSLDGLAGYNEQFF. CDR3 coding DNA: TGCGCCAGCAGCTTGGATGGACTAGCGGGGTACAATGAGCAGTTCTTC.